A single sample gave rise to the 26 T cell receptor beta chains below, sequenced in a study of a mutant IDH1 vaccine in newly diagnosed glioma. Produced via immunoSEQ multiplex PCR; TCRdb's table is partial and in-frame only. The sample consists of 49,000 or so clones, about three quarters of them appearing once. Their antigen targets remain unknown. Time point reported: week 5, during vaccination. Every vaccination contained 300 ug of the mutant IDH1 20-mer peptide and was paired with topical imiquimod. The sequencing here drew on PBMCs, taken from a glioma patient whose treatment included an IDH1 peptide vaccine. These receptor sequences come from a woman aged 40-49 years with glioma.

V usage is TRBV2 and J usage is TRBJ2-7; D remains ambiguous. This CDR3 contains 17 residues. The germline V and J ends were trimmed by 2 bases and 2 bases, with 19 bases remaining between them. Looked up from germline, CDR1 is SNHLY and CDR2 is FYNNEI. The CDR3 sequence: CASSENFIGRIPYEQYF. The CDR3 nucleotides are TGTGCCAGCAGTGAAAACTTTATAGGTAGGATTCCCTACGAGCAGTACTTC.

This chain uses TRBV30 with TRBJ2-3, with 9 positions matching TRBD1. Germline V gives CDR1 GTSNPN, CDR2 SVGIG (reference sequence). Trimming cost V 0 bases and J 2 bases; bases outside gene matches: 3. The CDR3 spans 15 residues. The CDR3: CAWSVQGAFTDTQYF. In DNA form, the CDR3 reads TGTGCCTGGAGTGTACAGGGGGCATTCACAGATACGCAGTATTTT.

The rearrangement links TRBV10-3 to TRBJ1-1; the D is unclear. Between the trimmed V and J ends, which lost 0 bases and 8 bases, there was a span of 10 bases. The germline V gene encodes CDR1 ENHRY and CDR2 SYGVKD. The CDR3 covers 13 residues. CDR3 sequence reads: CAISESRAGEAFF. The CDR3 bases are TGTGCCATCAGTGAGTCTAGGGCCGGGGAAGCTTTCTTT.

CDR3 sequence: CASSLVGGLTSQAFF. The CDR3 DNA reads as TGTGCCAGCAGCTTGGTAGGGGGTCTGACTTCGCAAGCTTTCTTT. The rearrangement joins TRBV5-6 to TRBJ1-1, with a tentative D call TRBD1 (6 bases). The CDR3 contains 15 residues. Germline CDR1 SGHDT, CDR2 YYEEEE. The V end was cut by 0 bases, the J end by 9 bases, with 18 bases between.

This clone was counted only a few times. The V gene is TRBV20-1, the J gene TRBJ1-1; D might be TRBD1 (5 bases). V dropped 1 base and J dropped 9 bases, with 9 bases sitting between them. Germline loops: CDR1 DFQATT, CDR2 SNEGSKA (reference sequence). This CDR3 has 11 amino acids. DNA for the CDR3: TGCAGTGCTAGAGTATCGGACAAAGCTTTCTTT. Protein product: CSARVSDKAFF.

This clone was observed a few times. The chain has TRBV2 and TRBJ1-5; D is possibly TRBD1 (5 bases). The CDR3 is made up of 14 amino acids. Trimming left V 3 bases short and J 1 base short, with 7 bases between. Germline V gene sequence: CDR1 SNHLY, CDR2 FYNNEI. DNA for the CDR3: TGTGCCAGCAGTGACAGGGTAAGCAATCAGCCCCAGCATTTT. Its translation: CASSDRVSNQPQHF.

V and J are TRBV27 and TRBJ2-7; 11 nucleotides agree with TRBD1. The ends lost 6 bases at V and 5 bases at J; junction bases unmatched: 6. This CDR3 spans 14 amino acids. Germline V gene data show CDR1 as MNHEY and CDR2 as SMNVEV (reference sequence). The CDR3 protein is CASSWTGGAHEQYF. CDR3 in DNA: TGTGCCAGCAGCTGGACAGGGGGCGCCCACGAGCAGTACTTC.

The rearrangement joins TRBV5-6 to TRBJ2-3; D is ambiguous. This CDR3 spans 12 amino acids. The V and J ends lost 4 bases and 3 bases respectively, with 6 bases between them. Looked up from germline, CDR1 is SGHDT and CDR2 is YYEEEE. CDR3 residues: CASSPQTDTQYF. CDR3 nucleotides: TGTGCCAGCAGCCCCCAGACAGATACGCAGTATTTT.

This clone has more than one count but fewer than ten. The V gene is TRBV29-1, the J gene TRBJ2-7; TRBD1 agrees at 9 bases. V was pared by 2 bases and J by 2 bases, with 7 bases of the junction left unmatched. This CDR3 has 15 residues. Germline CDR1 reads SQVTM; CDR2 reads ANQGSEA. CDR3 in amino acids: CSVEPGTGSAYEQYF. In nucleotides, the CDR3 is TGCAGCGTTGAACCAGGGACAGGGAGCGCCTACGAGCAGTACTTC.

The chain carries TRBV11-2 and TRBJ1-2; a possible D gene is TRBD1 (6 bases). Germline CDR1 SGHAT, CDR2 FQNNGV. V was pared by 2 bases and J by 4 bases, with 17 bases between. This CDR3 contains 16 residues. For the CDR3, the DNA is TGTGCCAGCAGCTTAACGGGGGCAGGGCGATCCTATGGCTACACCTTC. Translating gives CASSLTGAGRSYGYTF.

The chain couples TRBV7-8 to TRBJ1-2, with 7 bases that match TRBD1. After removal of 4 bases from V and 6 bases from J, the junction contained 2 bases not matched to a gene. The CDR3 consists of 12 residues. CDR1 and CDR2 from the germline V gene are SGHVS and FQNEAQ. The CDR3 DNA reads as TGTGCCAGCAGCTCAGGGGGGGATGGCTACACCTTC. Translating gives CASSSGGDGYTF.

This clone was seen just once. The chain couples TRBV7-2 to TRBJ1-1; perhaps TRBD1 as D (6 bases). Germline V lookup: CDR1 SGHTA, CDR2 FQGNSA. The V end was cut by 5 bases, the J end by 7 bases, with 20 bases between. The length of the CDR3 is 15 residues. CDR3 bases: TGTGCCAGCAGCACCGACTACAGGGTTTGGTTTGAAGCTTTCTTT. It is translated as CASSTDYRVWFEAFF.

This chain connects TRBV30 to TRBJ1-6; 7 positions match TRBD1. This CDR3 has 16 residues. Germline V lookup: CDR1 GTSNPN, CDR2 SVGIG (reference sequence). With 5 bases clipped from V and 0 bases from J, the junction kept 7 bases outside the gene matches. The CDR3: CAWGDRSNSYNSPLHF. For the CDR3, the DNA is TGTGCCTGGGGGGACAGAAGTAACTCCTATAATTCACCCCTCCACTTT. The full variable domain, with the rest looked up from reference TRBV30 and TRBJ1-6, is SQTIHQWPATLVQPVGSPLSLECTVEGTSNPNLYWYRQAAGRGLQLLFYSVGIGQISSEVPQNLSASRPQDRQFILSSKKLLLSDSGFYLCAWGDRSNSYNSPLHFGNGTRLTVT.

The chain is built from TRBV13 and TRBJ2-3; TRBD2 matches 12 bases. This CDR3 is built from 18 residues. Germline V gives CDR1 PRHDT, CDR2 FYEKMQ (reference sequence). V was pared by 3 bases and J by 4 bases, with 11 bases of the junction left unmatched. The CDR3 DNA sequence: TGTGCCAGCAGCTTCGTCCTAGCGGGGGGGCCGGTTCCAGATACGCAGTATTTT. Residues: CASSFVLAGGPVPDTQYF.

A few counts support this clone. The CDR3 here is CASSEQRRNTEAFF. In DNA, the CDR3 is TGTGCCAGTAGTGAACAGCGTCGGAACACTGAAGCTTTCTTT. The chain joins TRBV19 to TRBJ1-1; D uncertain. The CDR3 spans 14 residues. V shed 5 bases and J shed 1 base, with 11 bases lying between them. The V gene's germline CDR1 is LNHDA and CDR2 SQIVND (reference sequence).

The table lists this clone with a few counts. The rearrangement links TRBV14 to TRBJ1-5; a possible D gene is TRBD1 (5 bases). Trimming shortened V by 3 bases and J by 6 bases, and 6 bases separated the two germline ends. The CDR3 runs 12 residues. Germline-derived CDR1 and CDR2 are SGHDN and FVKESK. The CDR3 spells CASSQGGQPQHF. CDR3 bases: TGTGCCAGCAGCCAGGGGGGTCAGCCCCAGCATTTT.

DNA of the CDR3: TGTGCCTGGAGTGTGGGGGGGGGACGCACAGATACGCAGTATTTT. As protein: CAWSVGGGRTDTQYF. The chain carries TRBV30 and TRBJ2-3; 7 nucleotides agree with TRBD2. CDR3 length: 15 amino acids. Trimming removed 0 bases from V and 1 base from J; junction bases left unmatched: 4. Germline V lookup: CDR1 GTSNPN, CDR2 SVGIG (reference sequence).

The chain carries TRBV7-6 and TRBJ2-7, with D possibly being TRBD2 (6 bases). The CDR3 loop spans 14 amino acids. The germline gives CDR1 SGHVS, CDR2 FNYEAQ. Trimming cost V 5 bases and J 1 base, with 12 bases left between them. The CDR3 region is CASSGRDSSYEQYF. In DNA, the CDR3 is TGTGCCAGCAGCGGCCGGGACTCATCCTACGAGCAGTACTTC.

CDR3: CASSPETGGSYTEAFF. The CDR3 DNA follows: TGTGCCAGCAGCCCAGAAACAGGGGGCTCTTACACTGAAGCTTTCTTT. The chain combines TRBV9 with TRBJ1-1, with 9 positions matching TRBD1. V lost 4 bases, J lost 3 bases, and 10 bases stayed unmatched. The CDR3 contains 16 residues. Germline V gene sequence: CDR1 SGDLS, CDR2 YYNGEE.

The chain couples TRBV19 to TRBJ1-1; 7 bases align to TRBD1. CDR1 and CDR2 from the germline V gene are LNHDA and SQIVND (reference sequence). This CDR3 has 15 residues. The junction had 7 bases not matched to a gene; V was cut back by 2 bases and J by 4 bases. The CDR3 DNA reads TGTGCCAGTAGTATATTGGGCAGGGGGGGCACTGAAGCTTTCTTT. Amino acids: CASSILGRGGTEAFF.

The chain links TRBV9 to TRBJ2-1, with a weak D call TRBD1 (6 bases). V was cut by 5 bases and J by 2 bases, with 8 bases left in between. The CDR3 totals 13 residues. Looked up from germline, CDR1 is SGDLS and CDR2 is YYNGEE. This CDR3 reads CASSAGAYNEQFF. The CDR3 coding sequence is TGTGCCAGCAGTGCAGGGGCCTACAATGAGCAGTTCTTC. Supplemented by reference TRBV9 and TRBJ2-1, the full variable domain reads DSGVTQTPKHLITATGQRVTLRCSPRSGDLSVYWYQQSLDQGLQFLIQYYNGEERAKGNILERFSAQQFPDLHSELNLSSLELGDSALYFCASSAGAYNEQFFGPGTRLTVL.

This chain uses TRBV14 with TRBJ2-3; the D gene is possibly TRBD2 (6 bases). The V gene lost 3 bases and the J gene lost 1 base, with 20 bases spanning the gap. Germline V gene data show CDR1 as SGHDN and CDR2 as FVKESK. The CDR3 runs 18 residues. In nucleotides, the CDR3 is TGTGCCAGCAGCCACATCCCGGGACTCTCACGGGGCACAGATACGCAGTATTTT. Translation: CASSHIPGLSRGTDTQYF.

The chain combines TRBV11-2 with TRBJ1-3; D possibly corresponds to TRBD1 (5 bases). Germline V gives CDR1 SGHAT, CDR2 FQNNGV. This CDR3 region has 14 residues. V gave up 10 bases and J gave up 1 base, with 14 bases separating them. The CDR3 sequence is CATRGEGSGNTIYF. DNA for the CDR3: TGTGCCACCCGGGGGGAGGGTTCTGGAAACACCATATATTTT. The full variable domain, in which reference TRBV11-2 and TRBJ1-3 provide the parts outside the CDR3, is EAGVAQSPRYKIIEKRQSVAFWCNPISGHATLYWYQQILGQGPKLLIQFQNNGVVDDSQLPKDRFSAERLKGVDSTLKIQPAKLEDSAVYLCATRGEGSGNTIYFGEGSWLTVV.

The chain links TRBV21-1 to TRBJ1-2; TRBD1 was called by the table and not checked on the DNA. TRBV21-1 is a known pseudogene. This CDR3 is 12 amino acids long. Here the CDR3 DNA reads TGTGCCAGCAGAAGGGACAGGTATGGCTACACCTTC. Protein sequence: CASRRDRYGYTF.

The chain recombines TRBV2 with TRBJ2-4, with D possibly called TRBD1 or TRBD2 (5 bases each). The CDR3 totals 14 residues. Trimming stripped 7 bases from V and 7 bases from J, with 17 bases between. CDR1 is SNHLY, CDR2 FYNNEI, per germline. The CDR3 loop reads CASTPGRPGNIQYF. The CDR3 region has the DNA TGTGCCAGCACCCCAGGGAGACCAGGGAACATTCAGTACTTC.

The chain couples TRBV18 to TRBJ1-1; D remains ambiguous. This CDR3 region has 12 residues. V shed 2 bases and J shed 1 base, with 2 bases lying between them. Germline V gene data show CDR1 as KGHSH and CDR2 as LQKENI. The CDR3 bases are TGTGCCAGCTCACCAGGGAACACTGAAGCTTTCTTT. It encodes CASSPGNTEAFF. The variable domain in full, completed from reference TRBV18 and TRBJ1-1, reads NAGVMQNPRHLVRRRGQEARLRCSPMKGHSHVYWYRQLPEEGLKFMVYLQKENIIDESGMPKERFSAEFPKEGPSILRIQQVVRGDSAAYFCASSPGNTEAFFGQGTRLTVV.